Included here is one T cell receptor (beta chain) sequence, with context. The antigen is undetermined. The data were taken from a study of cytomegalovirus exposure and HLA in healthy donors. Primers for the PCR totalled 60 Vbeta and 13 Jbeta. Clones were read by immunoSEQ multiplex PCR, and TCRdb kept only the in-frame ones, dropping some. The data show under 200,000 clones, with around 73% seen just once and 2% to 2.5% held by the top ten. Study-level points and caveats: Some TCR beta chains (more than 150 of them) were listed as cytomegalovirus-associated. In all likelihood, a cluster of highly shared sequence variants was a sequencing artifact. Relative to the approximately 660-donor mean, N-insertions were reportedly fewer in an Asian-associated ancestry cluster in a later analysis. For TCR beta chains, V- and J-gene trimming was later linked to a missense DCLRE1C variant.

This CDR3 spans 15 amino acids. CDR1 is KGHSH and CDR2 is LQKENI in the germline V gene. V was pared by 2 bases and J by 4 bases, with 6 bases of the junction left unmatched. The receptor was isolated from a man aged 60 to 69 in good health and CMV-seronegative. V gene TRBV18 combines with J gene TRBJ2-7; 9 bases align to TRBD2. The sample taken for sequencing was PBMCs. CDR3 region: CASSPGTAGGYEQYF. CDR3 nucleotides: TGTGCCAGCTCACCAGGGACAGCGGGGGGATACGAGCAGTACTTC.